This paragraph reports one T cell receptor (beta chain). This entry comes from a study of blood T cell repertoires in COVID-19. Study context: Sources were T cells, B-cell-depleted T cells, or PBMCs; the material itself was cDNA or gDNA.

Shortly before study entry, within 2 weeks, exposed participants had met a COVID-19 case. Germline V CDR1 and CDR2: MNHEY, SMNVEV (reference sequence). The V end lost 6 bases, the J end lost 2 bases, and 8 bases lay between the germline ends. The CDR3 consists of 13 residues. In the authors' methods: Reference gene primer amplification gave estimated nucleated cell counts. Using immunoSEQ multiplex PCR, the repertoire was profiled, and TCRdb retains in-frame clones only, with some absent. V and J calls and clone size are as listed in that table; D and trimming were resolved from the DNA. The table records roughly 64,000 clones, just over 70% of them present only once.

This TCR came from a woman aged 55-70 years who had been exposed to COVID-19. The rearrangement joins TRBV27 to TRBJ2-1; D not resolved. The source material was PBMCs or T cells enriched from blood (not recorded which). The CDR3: CASSGYPYNEQFF. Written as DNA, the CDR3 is TGTGCCAGCAGCGGGTATCCCTACAATGAGCAGTTCTTC.